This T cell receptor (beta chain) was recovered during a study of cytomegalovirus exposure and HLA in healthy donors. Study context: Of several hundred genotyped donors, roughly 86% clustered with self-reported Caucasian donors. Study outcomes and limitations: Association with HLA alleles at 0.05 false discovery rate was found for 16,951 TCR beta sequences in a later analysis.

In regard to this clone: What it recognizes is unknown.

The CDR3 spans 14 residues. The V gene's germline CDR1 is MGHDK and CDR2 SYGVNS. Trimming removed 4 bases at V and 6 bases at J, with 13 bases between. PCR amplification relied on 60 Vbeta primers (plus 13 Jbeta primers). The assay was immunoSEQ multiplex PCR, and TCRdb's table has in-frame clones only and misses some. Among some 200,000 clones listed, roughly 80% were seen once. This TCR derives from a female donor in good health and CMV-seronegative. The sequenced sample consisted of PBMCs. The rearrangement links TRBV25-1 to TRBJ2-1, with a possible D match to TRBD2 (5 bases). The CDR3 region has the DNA TGTGCCAGCAGTGGCGAGGGAGCGGTCAATGAGCAGTTCTTC. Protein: CASSGEGAVNEQFF.